The 10 T cell receptor beta chains reported below all come from one sample, sequenced in a study of blood T cell repertoires in COVID-19. Generated by immunoSEQ multiplex PCR, the TCRdb table keeps only in-frame clones and is missing some. This sample has around 250,000 clones, with roughly 90% found just once. Sequencing was done on a sample of peripheral blood. These receptors were obtained from a human donor in a cohort sampled during active COVID-19.

This clone has a single count. The rearrangement links TRBV25-1 to TRBJ1-1; D possibly corresponds to TRBD1 (6 bases). Germline CDR1 reads MGHDK; CDR2 reads SYGVNS. The V end lost 4 bases, the J end lost 3 bases, and 15 bases lay between the germline ends. CDR3 length: 15 amino acids. The CDR3 loop reads CASSARGGRDTEAFF. In DNA form, the CDR3 reads TGTGCCAGCAGTGCCCGCGGGGGGCGGGACACTGAAGCTTTCTTT.

This clone was seen a handful of times. The chain is built from TRBV5-1 and TRBJ1-2; D remains unclear. Germline-derived CDR1 and CDR2 are SGHRS and YFSETQ. The CDR3 contains 13 residues. The V end was cut by 1 base, the J end by 2 bases, with 6 bases between. This chain's CDR3 is CASSLPGNYGYTF. The CDR3 DNA reads as TGCGCCAGCAGCTTGCCCGGGAACTATGGCTACACCTTC.

This chain joins TRBV6-2 or TRBV6-3 and TRBJ2-7; 8 positions agree with TRBD1. The CDR3 is made up of 15 amino acids. J was trimmed by 5 bases and V by 2 bases; bases with no gene match: 8. CDR1 is MNHEY and CDR2 is SVGEGT in the germline V gene. The CDR3 sequence is CASSYTRTGYNEQYF. As DNA, the CDR3 is TGTGCCAGCAGTTACACTAGGACAGGGTACAACGAGCAGTACTTC.

V gene TRBV18 combines with J gene TRBJ2-2; 13 nucleotides match TRBD2. CDR3 length: 18 amino acids. Trimming removed 2 bases from V and 2 bases from J; junction bases left unmatched: 5. Germline values: CDR1 KGHSH, CDR2 LQKENI. For the CDR3, the DNA is TGTGCCAGCTCACCAAGACTAGCGGGGGGCCCAAACACCGGGGAGCTGTTTTTT. Encoded protein: CASSPRLAGGPNTGELFF.

The V and J genes are TRBV19 and TRBJ2-7; 8 bases are shared with TRBD1. J lost 5 bases, V lost 5 bases, and 11 bases had no gene match. This CDR3 has 15 amino acids. Germline-derived CDR1 and CDR2 are LNHDA and SQIVND (reference sequence). The CDR3 spells CASSSGQGQIHEQYF. The DNA for the CDR3 is TGTGCCAGTAGTTCCGGACAGGGACAGATCCACGAGCAGTACTTC.

This clone was detected once. This chain joins TRBV19 and TRBJ1-1; 7 nucleotides agree with TRBD1. The germline V gene encodes CDR1 LNHDA and CDR2 SQIVND (reference sequence). Trimming at V came to 6 bases and at J to 8 bases, leaving 12 bases not matched to a gene. The CDR3 runs 14 residues. In DNA form, the CDR3 reads TGTGCCAGTAGGATACCGGAAAGGGGGCAAGAAGCTTTCTTT. Translation: CASRIPERGQEAFF. Based on the CDR3 plus reference TRBV19 and TRBJ1-1, the full variable domain is DGGITQSPKYLFRKEGQNVTLSCEQNLNHDAMYWYRQDPGQGLRLIYYSQIVNDFQKGDIAEGYSVSREKKESFPLTVTSAQKNPTAFYLCASRIPERGQEAFFGQGTRLTVV.

This clone has only one observation. The V and J genes are TRBV19 and TRBJ1-5, with D perhaps matching TRBD1 (5 bases). This CDR3 comprises 13 residues. Per germline, CDR1 LNHDA and CDR2 SQIVND (reference sequence). V lost 3 bases and J 8 bases, leaving 11 bases between the germline ends. The DNA for the CDR3 is TGTGCCAGTAGTATTATGTGGGGGGAGCCCCAGCATTTT. Translating gives CASSIMWGEPQHF.

The chain combines TRBV12-3 or TRBV12-4 with TRBJ1-2; the D is unclear. V dropped 4 bases and J dropped 6 bases, with 9 bases sitting between them. The CDR3 has 12 residues. For the CDR3, the DNA is TGTGCCAGCAGTTCCGGGATTAATGGCTACACCTTC. It yields the protein CASSSGINGYTF.

V gene TRBV15 combines with J gene TRBJ2-7; D unclear. CDR3 length: 13 amino acids. Trimming pared 5 bases from V and 6 bases from J, leaving 14 bases between. CDR1 and CDR2 (germline): LNHNV, YYDKDF (reference sequence). The CDR3: CATSSVRRAEQYF. The CDR3 DNA sequence: TGTGCCACCAGCTCAGTGAGGCGAGCCGAGCAGTACTTC.

The rearrangement uses TRBV7-2 and TRBJ1-2; the D gene is possibly TRBD1 (5 bases). This CDR3 has 13 residues. V was shortened by 8 bases and J by 5 bases, with 15 bases between the two germline ends. Germline V gene lookup returns CDR1 SGHTA and CDR2 FQGNSA. This CDR3 is CASQGAGIYGYTF. Here the CDR3 DNA reads TGTGCCAGCCAGGGTGCGGGGATTTATGGCTACACCTTC.